Included here is one T cell receptor beta chain sequence, with context. The antigen is undetermined. Primers for the PCR totalled 60 Vbeta and 13 Jbeta. Sequencing was performed with immunoSEQ multiplex PCR; in TCRdb, only in-frame clones are kept and a portion is missing. In the table there are 95,000 to 150,000 clones, around 74% of which are singletons. These data come from a study of cytomegalovirus exposure and HLA in healthy donors. About the research overall: From about 179 million T cells, an earlier analysis saw approximately 110 million unique TCR beta sequences. Study-level points and caveats: Testing in vitro showed three CMV-associated chains specific for CMV antigens. With DRB1 most and HLA-C fewest, TCR association rates differed between HLA loci in a later analysis. Most CMV-associated TCR beta chains were later found to appear HLA-restricted.

This receptor was identified in a man between 60 and 70 years old in good health and CMV-seropositive. Material for sequencing was PBMCs.

CDR3 DNA sequence: TGTGCCAGCTCGTTCCAGGGAAGGGGTACTGAAGCTTTCTTT. It specifies CASSFQGRGTEAFF. V is TRBV7-8 and J is TRBJ1-1, with D maybe TRBD1 (5 bases). Trimming removed 8 bases at V and 5 bases at J, with 18 bases between. This CDR3 is 14 amino acids long. Looked up from germline, CDR1 is SGHVS and CDR2 is FQNEAQ.